This T cell receptor (beta chain) was profiled in a study of shared clonotypes between healthy human individuals. Study overall: Three plates were used per donor for CD4 naive, three for CD4 memory, two for CD8 naive and one for CD8 memory.

TCRdb keeps only in-frame clones here, not all; method: immunoSEQ multiplex PCR. The profile shows about 2.4 million clones, around nine tenths of them singletons. All donors were Caucasian adults living in Nashville, Tennessee. In germline, CDR1 is SGHTA, CDR2 FQGNSA. The length of the CDR3 is 14 residues. Deletions cut 2 bases from V and 2 bases from J, with 9 bases between. This clonotype was sampled from a man aged 18 to 30 in good health. This chain uses TRBV7-2 with TRBJ2-5; unclear D gene. The sequenced material came from naive CD4+ T cells sorted from blood. The subset here: CD45RA+ positively selected. CDR3 nucleotide sequence: TGTGCCAGCAGCTTAATGGCGACTCAAGAGACCCAGTACTTC. Protein product: CASSLMATQETQYF.